This T cell receptor (beta chain) originates from a study of cytomegalovirus exposure and HLA in healthy donors. As concerns this clone: What it binds is not known.

Points from the study as a whole: As a later analysis revealed, the rate of TCR association differed by HLA locus, with DRB1 most and HLA-C fewest. Roughly uniform sequencing depth across donors was assumed, possibly incorrectly.

The trim removed 7 bases at V and 5 bases at J, leaving 6 bases unmatched. The germline gives CDR1 SQVTM, CDR2 ANQGSEA. CDR3 length: 13 residues. Primers included in the PCR were 60 Vbeta and 13 Jbeta primers. The protocol was immunoSEQ multiplex PCR, while the TCRdb copy is restricted to in-frame clones and leaves out a portion. The top ten hold 2.5% to 3.5% of the sample, which has about 110,000 clones, roughly 85% seen once. The chain has TRBV29-1 and TRBJ2-7; 12 nucleotides match TRBD1. The receptor was derived from a woman aged 40 to 55 in good health and CMV-seronegative. Sample: PBMCs. CDR3 in amino acids: CSAPGTGGHEQYF. The CDR3 DNA follows: TGCAGCGCACCCGGGACAGGGGGCCACGAGCAGTACTTC.